The next 24 T cell receptor beta chains were all read from a single sample in a study of neoadjuvant anti-PD-1 for oral cavity cancer listed by TCRdb under 2021. Libraries were constructed by the immunoSEQ multiplex PCR assay. TCRdb's version of the immuneACCESS table is confined to in-frame rearrangements and falls short of the full clone set. An unresolved V gene accounts for under half of the shortfall where checked; the remainder is of unknown origin. This sample comprises about 7,200 clones, about 54% of them detected only once. Jointly, the top ten make up roughly 6.5% of the sample. The sample's time point label, in plain terms: before neoadjuvant nivolumab. Material: tumor tissue, obtained before nivolumab (anti-PD-1) treatment. These receptors were obtained from a person aged 35-79 years with oral cavity squamous cell carcinoma.

This clone was detected only a few times. The rearrangement links TRBV21-1 to TRBJ1-4. TRBV21-1 is marked as a pseudogene. The CDR3 runs 14 residues. The CDR3 loop reads CASSPPISRRKLFF. The CDR3 bases are TGTGCCAGCAGCCCCCCGATATCGAGGCGAAAACTGTTTTTT.

This clone was seen once. This sequence joins TRBV28 and TRBJ2-7, with 12 bases identical to TRBD2. The CDR3 has 15 residues. Germline-derived CDR1 and CDR2 are MDHEN and SYDVKM. Trimming took 5 bases from V and 6 from J; bases not matched to a gene: 8. CDR3 bases: TGTGCCAGCAGTACCCTAGCGGGAGGGCCAGGCGAGCAGTACTTC. This sequence encodes CASSTLAGGPGEQYF.

The rearrangement uses TRBV18 and TRBJ2-7; D might be TRBD1 or TRBD2, each matching 5 bases. CDR3 length: 17 residues. V dropped 0 bases and J dropped 1 base, with 16 bases sitting between them. Germline V gene data show CDR1 as KGHSH and CDR2 as LQKENI. In DNA form, the CDR3 reads TGTGCCAGCTCACCACCCCAAGGCAGGGACGAGTCCTACGAGCAGTACTTC. Translating gives CASSPPQGRDESYEQYF.

This clone was counted a few times. The rearrangement joins TRBV6-1 to TRBJ2-7; 8 bases match TRBD2. The germline V gene has CDR1 MNHNS and CDR2 SASEGT. This CDR3 is 13 amino acids long. After removal of 6 bases from V and 3 bases from J, the junction contained 4 bases not matched to a gene. The CDR3 DNA sequence: TGTGCCAGCAGAGCGGGGGCAAACTACGAGCAGTACTTC. Translating it yields CASRAGANYEQYF.

The V and J genes are TRBV19 and TRBJ2-1; 7 bases match TRBD2. With V trimmed by 3 bases and J by 7 bases, 3 bases remained unmatched. This CDR3 comprises 13 residues. Germline V gives CDR1 LNHDA, CDR2 SQIVND (reference sequence). CDR3 bases: TGTGCCAGTAGTATCTCCGGGGGGAATGAGCAGTTCTTC. Translated, it gives CASSISGGNEQFF.

The chain carries TRBV5-6 and TRBJ1-4, with D perhaps TRBD1 (5 bases). This CDR3 has 14 amino acids. Germline V gene sequence: CDR1 SGHDT, CDR2 YYEEEE. V shed 6 bases and J shed 10 bases, with 19 bases lying between them. The CDR3 reads CASTLGVFEGKLFF. The CDR3 nucleotides read TGTGCCAGCACCTTAGGGGTCTTCGAGGGAAAACTGTTTTTT.

The chain has TRBV25-1 and TRBJ1-2, with no clear D. Germline CDR1 MGHDK, CDR2 SYGVNS. This CDR3 is built from 12 residues. The ends were cut back, 0 bases at V and 6 bases at J, with 5 bases in the middle. The CDR3 loop is CASSEYGNGYTF. CDR3 nucleotide sequence: TGTGCCAGCAGTGAATATGGGAATGGCTACACCTTC.

This clone was counted a few times. This chain uses TRBV7-8 with TRBJ1-6; D unresolved. Trimming stripped 0 bases from V and 5 bases from J, with 8 bases between. The CDR3 totals 15 residues. The germline CDR1 and CDR2 sequences are SGHVS and FQNEAQ. The CDR3 bases are TGTGCCAGCAGCTTAGCCGCAGGCGATAATTCACCCCTCCACTTT. Translating it yields CASSLAAGDNSPLHF.

CDR3 sequence (DNA): TGTGCCAGCAGCTTGGGGCAGGGGGTCCTCTACTCTGAAGCTTTCTTT. Protein product: CASSLGQGVLYSEAFF. This sequence joins TRBV5-4 and TRBJ1-1; 7 bases match TRBD1. Germline values: CDR1 SGHNT, CDR2 YYREEE (reference sequence). The CDR3 runs 16 residues. Trimming removed 0 bases from V and 6 bases from J; junction bases left unmatched: 11.

This clone occurred a few times. This chain links TRBV5-1 with TRBJ1-2; D is unresolved. Germline V gene lookup returns CDR1 SGHRS and CDR2 YFSETQ. Trimming took 2 bases from V and 3 from J, leaving 14 bases between them. This CDR3 is built from 15 residues. The CDR3 coding sequence is TGCGCCAGCAGCTTTACAGCGAGCGGGGACTATGGCTACACCTTC. Encoded protein: CASSFTASGDYGYTF.

The V and J genes are TRBV19 and TRBJ2-7; 8 nucleotides agree with TRBD1. CDR3 length: 13 residues. J was trimmed by 5 bases and V by 6 bases; bases with no gene match: 6. Germline V gene sequence: CDR1 LNHDA, CDR2 SQIVND (reference sequence). Here the CDR3 reads CASRQGQANEQYF. CDR3 DNA sequence: TGTGCCAGTAGGCAGGGACAGGCAAACGAGCAGTACTTC.

The V call is TRBV5-1, the J call TRBJ2-2; D call uncertain. Germline CDR1 reads SGHRS; CDR2 reads YFSETQ. This CDR3 has 14 residues. V gave up 1 base and J gave up 1 base, with 5 bases separating them. The CDR3 bases are TGCGCCAGCAGCTTGTCCGGGAACACCGGGGAGCTGTTTTTT. This encodes CASSLSGNTGELFF.

The count of this clone is one. The rearrangement links TRBV11-2 to TRBJ2-5, with no clear D. This CDR3 is 15 amino acids long. Trimming removed 2 bases at V and 2 bases at J, with 12 bases between. The germline CDR1 and CDR2 sequences are SGHAT and FQNNGV. CDR3: CASSLIGFSQETQYF. The CDR3 DNA follows: TGTGCCAGCAGCTTAATCGGATTCTCTCAAGAGACCCAGTACTTC.

This chain connects TRBV5-1 to TRBJ2-7; D gene unclear. The CDR3 is made up of 13 amino acids. Germline V gene data show CDR1 as SGHRS and CDR2 as YFSETQ. With 6 bases removed from V and 1 base from J, the gap between germline ends came to 11 bases. The CDR3 protein is CASNPYGSYEQYF. The CDR3 DNA is TGCGCCAGCAACCCCTACGGTTCCTACGAGCAGTACTTC.

V gene TRBV7-8 combines with J gene TRBJ2-2; a possible D gene is TRBD2 (5 bases). Germline values: CDR1 SGHVS, CDR2 FQNEAQ. With 1 base removed from V and 7 bases from J, the gap between germline ends came to 13 bases. This CDR3 contains 15 residues. The DNA for the CDR3 is TGTGCCAGCAGCTTAGACCCGGGGTCAGGCGGGGAGCTGTTTTTT. Translation gives CASSLDPGSGGELFF.

In this sample, this clone turned up a few times. The J gene is TRBJ1-2, the V gene TRBV28; D remains ambiguous. This CDR3 region has 14 residues. V dropped 3 bases and J dropped 8 bases, with 16 bases sitting between them. Germline V lookup: CDR1 MDHEN, CDR2 SYDVKM. CDR3 in amino acids: CASSLGLEGRGYTF. The CDR3 bases are TGTGCCAGCAGTTTGGGTCTGGAGGGTCGGGGCTACACCTTC.

The chain is built from TRBV7-8 and TRBJ1-1; the D is unclear. Germline V gives CDR1 SGHVS, CDR2 FQNEAQ. The CDR3 is 16 amino acids. Trimming took off 5 bases at V and 1 base at J, with 17 bases between the two ends. The chain's CDR3 is CASSPFKAGRNTEAFF. The CDR3 DNA reads TGTGCCAGCAGCCCATTTAAGGCAGGCCGGAACACTGAAGCTTTCTTT.

The chain couples TRBV29-1 to TRBJ2-5; 7 nucleotides line up with TRBD1. With V trimmed by 6 bases and J by 5 bases, 9 bases remained unmatched. The CDR3 totals 13 residues. The germline gives CDR1 SQVTM, CDR2 ANQGSEA. CDR3 amino acids: CSVLTGAMETQYF. In nucleotides, the CDR3 is TGCAGCGTGTTAACAGGGGCCATGGAGACCCAGTACTTC.

The chain is built from TRBV7-8 and TRBJ2-4; 11 bases map to TRBD2. Per germline, CDR1 SGHVS and CDR2 FQNEAQ. This CDR3 has 18 residues. Trimming cost V 4 bases and J 0 bases; bases outside gene matches: 8. CDR3 sequence: CASSSPIGLAGAKNIQYF. For the CDR3, the DNA is TGTGCCAGCAGCTCTCCAATCGGACTAGCGGGAGCCAAAAACATTCAGTACTTC. Filled out from reference TRBV7-8 and TRBJ2-4, the complete variable domain reads GAGVSQSPRYKVAKRGQDVALRCDPISGHVSLFWYQQALGQGPEFLTYFQNEAQLDKSGLPSDRFFAERPEGSVSTLKIQRTQQEDSAVYLCASSSPIGLAGAKNIQYFGAGTRLSVL.

J is TRBJ1-6 and V is TRBV18; 10 nucleotides agree with TRBD1. The junction had 1 base not matched to a gene; V was cut back by 1 base and J by 7 bases. CDR3 length equals 15 residues. Germline lookup yields CDR1 KGHSH and CDR2 LQKENI. This CDR3 is CASSPQGQGNSPLHF. The CDR3 nucleotides read TGTGCCAGCTCACCACAGGGACAGGGGAATTCACCCCTCCACTTT.

The chain uses TRBV6-1 and TRBJ2-1; 9 bases fit TRBD1. Germline V gives CDR1 MNHNS, CDR2 SASEGT. V dropped 5 bases and J dropped 5; count of bases not matched to a gene: 7. The CDR3 runs 15 residues. This CDR3 is CASSSGTGRNNEQFF. The CDR3 bases are TGTGCCAGCAGTTCAGGGACAGGGAGGAACAATGAGCAGTTCTTC.

This chain connects TRBV28 to TRBJ2-7; 12 bases fit TRBD2. CDR1 is MDHEN, CDR2 SYDVKM, per germline. The V gene end was trimmed by 8 bases and the J gene end by 3 bases; junction bases not matched to a gene: 11. The CDR3 is 16 residues long. CDR3 nucleotide sequence: TGTGCCAGCGCTACACCGACTAGCGGGAGTTACTACGAGCAGTACTTC. Its translation: CASATPTSGSYYEQYF.

This clone was seen only a few times. The chain couples TRBV7-8 to TRBJ2-7, with 14 bases fitting TRBD2. CDR3 size: 18 residues. The trim removed 0 bases at V and 2 bases at J, leaving 6 bases unmatched. Germline V gene sequence: CDR1 SGHVS, CDR2 FQNEAQ. The CDR3 sequence is CASSLAGTSGSPAYEQYF. The CDR3 DNA sequence: TGTGCCAGCAGCTTAGCAGGGACTAGCGGGAGCCCAGCCTACGAGCAGTACTTC. The variable domain in full, completed from reference TRBV7-8 and TRBJ2-7, reads GAGVSQSPRYKVAKRGQDVALRCDPISGHVSLFWYQQALGQGPEFLTYFQNEAQLDKSGLPSDRFFAERPEGSVSTLKIQRTQQEDSAVYLCASSLAGTSGSPAYEQYFGPGTRLTVT.

This clone was picked up a small number of times. The chain has TRBV27 and TRBJ2-1, with TRBD1 identical over 8 bases. Trimming took 5 bases from V and 3 from J; bases not matched to a gene: 9. The CDR3 contains 16 residues. The germline gives CDR1 MNHEY, CDR2 SMNVEV (reference sequence). The DNA for the CDR3 is TGTGCCAGCAGTCCTCCGGACAGGGTTTACTACAATGAGCAGTTCTTC. This gives the protein CASSPPDRVYYNEQFF.